These T cell receptor beta chains were read from a single sample in a study of beta chain features in type 1 diabetes. The protocol was immunoSEQ multiplex PCR, while the TCRdb copy is restricted to in-frame clones and leaves out a portion. There are roughly 340,000 clones in the sample; approximately 12% occur only once, and about 0.01% lies in the top ten. The sample was naive CD4+ T cells from blood. These receptors were taken from a woman aged 18 to 35 with type 1 diabetes. The CDR3 runs from the conserved cysteine through the conserved F or W. A D gene is named only where the DNA matches it firmly. Size is omitted from some rows. Given values are once, few, many or a class for expanded clones.

cdr3_length	v_call	d_call	j_call	clone_size	cdr3_aa	cdr3_nt
14	TRBV5-1	-	TRBJ2-5	few	CASSPGGYQETQYF	TGCGCCAGCAGCCCCGGCGGGTACCAAGAGACCCAGTACTTC
12	TRBV28	-	TRBJ2-3	few	CASDSATDTQYF	TGTGCCAGCGACTCAGCCACAGATACGCAGTATTTT
13	TRBV14	-	TRBJ2-5	-	CASSHDSQETQYF	TGTGCCAGCAGCCATGACAGTCAAGAGACCCAGTACTTC
12	TRBV10-3	-	TRBJ2-3	-	CAIRTQGDTQYF	TGTGCCATCAGAACCCAGGGGGATACGCAGTATTTT
16	TRBV7-9	-	TRBJ2-2	once	CASSQTGGAATGELFF	TGTGCCAGCAGCCAGACTGGGGGCGCCGCCACCGGGGAGCTGTTTTTT
15	TRBV29-1	-	TRBJ1-1	few	CSVVFLGTPNTEAFF	TGCAGCGTTGTGTTCCTCGGGACACCGAACACTGAAGCTTTCTTT
13	TRBV29-1	-	TRBJ1-5	-	CSAIQGIDQPQHF	TGCAGCGCTATACAGGGAATTGATCAGCCCCAGCATTTT
13	TRBV13	-	TRBJ2-4	-	CAGMRRGMDIQYF	TGTGCCGGAATGCGAAGGGGAATGGACATTCAGTACTTC
14	TRBV11-2	-	TRBJ2-7	-	CASSPLTGSGEQYF	TGTGCCAGCAGCCCACTGACAGGCTCGGGCGAGCAGTACTTC
13	TRBV19	TRBD1	TRBJ2-7	-	CASSRDSHYEQYF	TGTGCCAGTAGCCGGGACAGCCACTACGAGCAGTACTTC
14	TRBV19	TRBD1	TRBJ2-5	few	CASSISGTEETQYF	TGTGCCAGTAGTATATCCGGGACAGAAGAGACCCAGTACTTC
15	TRBV7-9	TRBD2	TRBJ2-1	-	CASTLRASGINEQFF	TGTGCCAGCACCCTGAGGGCTAGCGGCATCAATGAGCAGTTCTTC
14	TRBV9	-	TRBJ1-2	-	CASTPLGGNYGYTF	TGTGCCAGCACCCCACTCGGGGGTAACTATGGCTACACCTTC
13	TRBV27	-	TRBJ1-5	few	CASSLTGHQPQHF	TGTGCCAGCAGTTTGACAGGTCATCAGCCCCAGCATTTT
16	TRBV10-3	-	TRBJ2-3	few	CAISEYRATSTDTQYF	TGTGCCATCAGTGAGTACAGAGCTACTAGCACAGATACGCAGTATTTT
14	TRBV11-2	-	TRBJ2-5	few	CASREGPRKETQYF	TGTGCCAGCAGAGAGGGCCCGAGAAAAGAGACCCAGTACTTC
15	TRBV4-3	TRBD2	TRBJ2-7	few	CASSQNLAGGSEQYF	TGCGCCAGCAGCCAAAATCTAGCGGGAGGTTCCGAGCAGTACTTC
13	TRBV15	-	TRBJ1-2	-	CATSPREGYGYTF	TGTGCCACCAGCCCTAGGGAGGGCTATGGCTACACCTTC
14	TRBV5-4	-	TRBJ2-5	few	CASSLGAAQETQYF	TGTGCCAGCAGCTTAGGGGCAGCACAAGAGACCCAGTACTTC
17	TRBV4-1	TRBD1	TRBJ2-1	-	CASSLLQGTGVGNEQFF	TGCGCCAGCAGCCTTCTGCAGGGGACAGGGGTTGGGAATGAGCAGTTCTTC
14	TRBV7-8	-	TRBJ2-1	-	CASSLFLASNEQFF	TGTGCCAGCAGCTTATTTCTAGCAAGCAATGAGCAGTTCTTC
16	TRBV27	-	TRBJ1-5	-	CASSLFPGRGNQPQHF	TGTGCCAGCAGTTTATTTCCAGGGCGAGGCAATCAGCCCCAGCATTTT
12	TRBV30	TRBD1	TRBJ1-2	-	CAWAGTAYGYTF	TGTGCCTGGGCCGGGACAGCCTATGGCTACACCTTC